A single sample is the source of the 26 T cell receptor beta chains below, sequenced in a study of radiation and T cells in renal cell carcinoma. Treatment noted: treatment-naive control, cytoreductive nephrectomy. The repertoire was sequenced with immunoSEQ multiplex PCR; TCRdb's copy has only in-frame clones and lacks some. This sample has about 24,000 clones, with 58% found just once. This specimen consisted of tumor tissue, obtained from a patient whose treatment was nephrectomy without radiotherapy. All receptors come from a man aged 40-49 years with renal cell carcinoma.

This chain joins TRBV30 and TRBJ2-3; D is perhaps TRBD2 (7 bases). Deletions cut 0 bases from V and 5 bases from J, with 9 bases between. CDR1 GTSNPN and CDR2 SVGIG come from the germline V gene (reference sequence). The CDR3 loop spans 13 amino acids. In DNA form, the CDR3 reads TGTGCCTGGAGTGTGAGGGGGGGAGATACGCAGTATTTT. This translates into CAWSVRGGDTQYF.

The gene calls are TRBV2 and TRBJ2-7; 9 bases map to TRBD1. In germline, CDR1 is SNHLY, CDR2 FYNNEI. V lost 9 bases, J lost 6 bases, and 12 bases stayed unmatched. The CDR3 is 14 amino acids. CDR3 nucleotides: TGTGCCAGTAAGACCGGGACAGGGAGGGCCGAGCAGTACGTC. Translating gives CASKTGTGRAEQYV.

The V gene is TRBV18, the J gene TRBJ2-5; no firm D call. Germline-derived CDR1 and CDR2 are KGHSH and LQKENI. This CDR3 contains 12 residues. Trimming cost V 5 bases and J 0 bases, with 4 bases left between them. Here the CDR3 reads CASSTYQETQYF. In nucleotides, the CDR3 is TGTGCCAGCTCAACCTACCAAGAGACCCAGTACTTC. The full variable domain, its missing parts supplied by reference TRBV18 and TRBJ2-5, is NAGVMQNPRHLVRRRGQEARLRCSPMKGHSHVYWYRQLPEEGLKFMVYLQKENIIDESGMPKERFSAEFPKEGPSILRIQQVVRGDSAAYFCASSTYQETQYFGPGTRLLVL.

This clone occurred many times. The V and J genes are TRBV10-1 and TRBJ2-3; the match to TRBD2 covers 12 bases. The CDR3 consists of 15 residues. The V segment lost 6 bases and the J segment 7 bases; nucleotides outside the gene matches: 8. Germline values: CDR1 WNHNN, CDR2 SYGVQD (reference sequence). CDR3 nucleotides: TGCGCCAGCAGCACTGGGACTAGCGGGTTGAATACGCAGTATTTT. Protein: CASSTGTSGLNTQYF.

This clone came up a few times. The sample carries other DNA sequences with the same CDR3. The chain recombines TRBV4-3 with TRBJ1-6; D is perhaps TRBD1 (5 bases). Trimming shortened V by 0 bases and J by 5 bases, and 11 bases separated the two germline ends. Germline lookup yields CDR1 LGHNA and CDR2 YSLEER. This CDR3 has 16 amino acids. DNA of the CDR3: TGCGCCAGCAGCCAAGATTTGGGCAGGGATAATTCACCCCTCCACTTT. Translation gives CASSQDLGRDNSPLHF.

This clone came up a few times. The CDR3 nucleotides are TGTGCCAGCAGCGTAGTCACAGGGGACACTGAAGCTTTCTTT. It encodes CASSVVTGDTEAFF. The chain carries TRBV9 and TRBJ1-1; TRBD1 matches at 7 bases. The germline gives CDR1 SGDLS, CDR2 YYNGEE. This CDR3 contains 14 residues. The J segment lost 3 bases and the V segment lost 0 bases, leaving 2 bases of the junction unmatched.

The V gene is TRBV4-3, the J gene TRBJ2-1; TRBD2 matches at 9 bases. J lost 9 bases, V lost 0 bases, and 9 bases had no gene match. The CDR3 covers 16 residues. Germline V gene data show CDR1 as LGHNA and CDR2 as YSLEER. CDR3 DNA sequence: TGCGCCAGCAGCCAAGATCTGCGGGGGGGCCAAAGTGAGCAGTTCTTC. Its protein product is CASSQDLRGGQSEQFF.

The chain uses TRBV6-1 and TRBJ2-3; 9 positions agree with TRBD2. The CDR3 has 16 residues. Per the germline V gene, CDR1 is MNHNS and CDR2 is SASEGT. J gave up 2 bases and V 4 bases, and 7 bases lay outside the gene matches. In DNA form, the CDR3 reads TGTGCCAGCAGTGTCCAGGGACTAGCCCCCACAGATACGCAGTATTTT. Its protein is CASSVQGLAPTDTQYF.

CDR3: CASSFNREGETQYF. Here the CDR3 DNA reads TGTGCCAGCAGCTTCAACAGGGAGGGGGAGACCCAGTACTTC. The V call is TRBV5-4, the J call TRBJ2-5, with D perhaps TRBD2 (7 bases). Trimming removed 2 bases from V and 5 bases from J, with 13 bases in between. The V gene's germline CDR1 is SGHNT and CDR2 YYREEE (reference sequence). CDR3 size: 14 residues.

This clone qualifies as medium-sized. The gene calls are TRBV2 and TRBJ1-1, with TRBD1 matching 7 bases. Germline V gene lookup returns CDR1 SNHLY and CDR2 FYNNEI. This CDR3 has 16 residues. V was clipped by 5 bases and J by 3 bases; unmatched bases: 12. This CDR3 reads CASSTDRVRGDTEAFF. CDR3 nucleotides: TGTGCCAGCAGTACCGACAGGGTTAGGGGGGACACTGAAGCTTTCTTT.

The chain has TRBV2 and TRBJ2-2; D is uncertain. The germline CDR1 and CDR2 sequences are SNHLY and FYNNEI. Trimming left V 4 bases short and J 8 bases short, with 20 bases between. The CDR3 spans 16 residues. The chain's CDR3 is CASSGLPPGLMGELFF. In DNA form, the CDR3 reads TGTGCCAGCAGTGGATTACCACCGGGCCTAATGGGGGAGCTGTTTTTT.

The chain has TRBV27 and TRBJ2-2; tentative D call: TRBD1 (7 bases). With 3 bases removed from V and 6 bases from J, the gap between germline ends came to 17 bases. The CDR3 sequence is 16 residues long. Germline V lookup: CDR1 MNHEY, CDR2 SMNVEV (reference sequence). CDR3 sequence (DNA): TGTGCCAGCAGTTTTCTCGGGCAGGGGGAGGCCGGGGAGCTGTTTTTT. This translates into CASSFLGQGEAGELFF.

The chain is built from TRBV19 and TRBJ1-6; D may be TRBD1 (6 bases). The germline V gene encodes CDR1 LNHDA and CDR2 SQIVND (reference sequence). CDR3 length equals 15 residues. Trimming cost V 6 bases and J 0 bases, with 9 bases left between them. CDR3 in amino acids: CASRDRSSYNSPLHF. CDR3 bases: TGTGCCAGTAGAGACAGGAGCTCCTATAATTCACCCCTCCACTTT.

This clone has a handful of counts. The chain combines TRBV2 with TRBJ2-5; no clear D. Trimming pared 6 bases from V and 5 bases from J, leaving 16 bases between. The CDR3 covers 14 residues. The germline CDR1 and CDR2 sequences are SNHLY and FYNNEI. The CDR3 coding sequence is TGTGCCAGCAGGGTAGGGAACGGAGTGGAGACCCAGTACTTC. Protein product: CASRVGNGVETQYF.

The chain combines TRBV10-2 with TRBJ2-2; TRBD2 agrees at 9 bases. Germline loops: CDR1 WSHSY, CDR2 SAAADI. Trimming took 5 bases from V and 4 from J; bases not matched to a gene: 11. The CDR3 sequence is 17 residues long. The CDR3 DNA is TGCGCCAGCAGTTATACCCGGACTAGCGAGTCCACCGGGGAGCTGTTTTTT. The encoded protein is CASSYTRTSESTGELFF.

The V gene is TRBV7-6, the J gene TRBJ2-2, with no clear D. Trimming shortened V by 1 base and J by 6 bases, and 6 bases separated the two germline ends. The CDR3 length is 13 residues. The germline gives CDR1 SGHVS, CDR2 FNYEAQ. The CDR3 region has the DNA TGTGCCAGCAGCTTAGATTGGTCCGGGGAGCTGTTTTTT. Residues: CASSLDWSGELFF.

There are a few counts of this clone. The chain combines TRBV6-5 with TRBJ1-6; D call uncertain. With 5 bases removed from V and 10 bases from J, the gap between germline ends came to 15 bases. Germline CDR1 is MNHEY and CDR2 is SVGAGI. The CDR3 runs 14 residues. The CDR3 loop reads CASSRYGETSPLHF. The CDR3 DNA follows: TGTGCCAGCAGTCGATACGGGGAGACGTCACCCCTCCACTTT.

The J gene is TRBJ2-5, the V gene TRBV6-1; 9 bases map to TRBD2. V lost 1 base and J lost 4; bases outside the gene matches: 10. The CDR3 length is 17 residues. The germline V gene has CDR1 MNHNS and CDR2 SASEGT. The CDR3 sequence is CASSEGTTSGLGETQYF. Written as DNA, the CDR3 is TGTGCCAGCAGTGAAGGGACGACTAGCGGATTGGGAGAGACCCAGTACTTC.

The J gene is TRBJ2-2, the V gene TRBV7-8; 7 bases fit TRBD1. J lost 3 bases, V lost 6 bases, and 4 bases had no gene match. Germline CDR1 is SGHVS and CDR2 is FQNEAQ. The CDR3 extends over 14 amino acids. CDR3 sequence (DNA): TGTGCCAGCAGAACCGACAGGGACACCGGGGAGCTGTTTTTT. It encodes CASRTDRDTGELFF. Supplemented by reference TRBV7-8 and TRBJ2-2, the full variable domain reads GAGVSQSPRYKVAKRGQDVALRCDPISGHVSLFWYQQALGQGPEFLTYFQNEAQLDKSGLPSDRFFAERPEGSVSTLKIQRTQQEDSAVYLCASRTDRDTGELFFGEGSRLTVL.

This clone was counted a few times. The chain employs TRBV10-2 and TRBJ2-7, with a possible D match to TRBD1 (6 bases). The CDR3 extends over 13 amino acids. Germline V gives CDR1 WSHSY, CDR2 SAAADI. Trimming removed 7 bases from V and 5 bases from J, with 15 bases in between. This CDR3 is CASTLQGRNEQYF. The CDR3 DNA sequence: TGCGCCAGCACCCTACAGGGCCGCAACGAGCAGTACTTC.

The chain uses TRBV9 and TRBJ1-1; D is possibly TRBD1 (5 bases). This CDR3 contains 13 residues. Trimming took 0 bases from V and 8 from J, leaving 11 bases between them. CDR1 and CDR2 from the germline V gene are SGDLS and YYNGEE. The CDR3 nucleotides are TGTGCCAGCAGCGTAGTCCCCGACAGAGAAGCTTTCTTT. It yields the protein CASSVVPDREAFF.

This chain links TRBV5-6 with TRBJ2-5; 12 nucleotides agree with TRBD2. This CDR3 has 16 residues. Unmatched junction bases numbered 9, after V lost 4 bases and J lost 5 bases. The V gene's germline CDR1 is SGHDT and CDR2 YYEEEE. CDR3 sequence: CASSRTSGGPGETQYF. Here the CDR3 DNA reads TGTGCCAGCAGCCGAACTAGCGGGGGGCCGGGGGAGACCCAGTACTTC.

The rearrangement links TRBV2 to TRBJ1-5; D gene unclear. V was trimmed by 5 bases and J by 6 bases, leaving 11 bases between them. Germline CDR1 reads SNHLY; CDR2 reads FYNNEI. The CDR3 is 13 residues long. The DNA of the CDR3 is TGTGCCAGCAGTCACGGGTTCGGTCAGCCCCAGCATTTT. Translation gives CASSHGFGQPQHF.

J is TRBJ1-1 and V is TRBV10-2; no definite D call. The CDR3 is 13 amino acids. CDR1 is WSHSY, CDR2 SAAADI, per germline. Trimming removed 0 bases at V and 3 bases at J, with 5 bases between. CDR3 sequence: CASSESPDTEAFF. The CDR3 DNA follows: TGCGCCAGCAGTGAGTCTCCGGACACTGAAGCTTTCTTT.

V is TRBV2 and J is TRBJ1-2; 7 bases fit TRBD1. From germline, CDR1 is SNHLY and CDR2 FYNNEI. J lost 6 bases, V lost 6 bases, and 7 bases had no gene match. The CDR3 contains 13 residues. Written as DNA, the CDR3 is TGTGCCAGCAGCCCCGGGACAGCTAATGGCTACACCTTC. Amino acids: CASSPGTANGYTF.

This chain uses TRBV7-9 with TRBJ1-2; a weak D match, TRBD1 (6 bases). The CDR3 contains 12 residues. CDR1 is SEHNR and CDR2 is FQNEAQ in the germline V gene (reference sequence). The germline V and J ends were trimmed by 5 bases and 5 bases, with 9 bases remaining between them. CDR3 DNA: TGTGCCAGCAGCGCTACAGGGTATGGCTACACCTTC. This encodes CASSATGYGYTF.